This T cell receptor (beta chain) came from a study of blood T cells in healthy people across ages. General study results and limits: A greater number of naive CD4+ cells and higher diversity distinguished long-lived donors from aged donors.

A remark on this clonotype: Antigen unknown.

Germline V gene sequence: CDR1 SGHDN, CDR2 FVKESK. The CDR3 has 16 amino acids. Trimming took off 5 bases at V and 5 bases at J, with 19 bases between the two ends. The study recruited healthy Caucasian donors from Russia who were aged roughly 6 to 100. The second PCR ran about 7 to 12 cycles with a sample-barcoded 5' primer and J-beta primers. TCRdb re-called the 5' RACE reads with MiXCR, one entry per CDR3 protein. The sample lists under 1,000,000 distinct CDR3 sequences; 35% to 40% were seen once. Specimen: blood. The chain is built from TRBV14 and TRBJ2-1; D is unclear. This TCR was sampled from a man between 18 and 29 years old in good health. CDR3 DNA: TGTGCCAGCAGCGCTGAGGCCCGTCGATTTGACAATGAGCAGTTCTTC. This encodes CASSAEARRFDNEQFF.